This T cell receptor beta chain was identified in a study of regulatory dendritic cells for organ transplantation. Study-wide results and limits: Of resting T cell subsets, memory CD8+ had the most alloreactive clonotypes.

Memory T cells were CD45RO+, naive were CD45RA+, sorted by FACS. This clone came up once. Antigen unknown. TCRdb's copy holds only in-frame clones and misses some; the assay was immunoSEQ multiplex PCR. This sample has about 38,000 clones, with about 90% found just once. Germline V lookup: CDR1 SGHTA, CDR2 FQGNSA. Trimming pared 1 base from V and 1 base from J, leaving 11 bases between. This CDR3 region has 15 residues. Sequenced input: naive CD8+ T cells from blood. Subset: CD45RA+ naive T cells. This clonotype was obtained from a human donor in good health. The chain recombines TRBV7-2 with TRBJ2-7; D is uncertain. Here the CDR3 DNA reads TGTGCCAGCAGCTTAGACGTAAACCCTTCCTACGAGCAGTACTTC. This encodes CASSLDVNPSYEQYF.